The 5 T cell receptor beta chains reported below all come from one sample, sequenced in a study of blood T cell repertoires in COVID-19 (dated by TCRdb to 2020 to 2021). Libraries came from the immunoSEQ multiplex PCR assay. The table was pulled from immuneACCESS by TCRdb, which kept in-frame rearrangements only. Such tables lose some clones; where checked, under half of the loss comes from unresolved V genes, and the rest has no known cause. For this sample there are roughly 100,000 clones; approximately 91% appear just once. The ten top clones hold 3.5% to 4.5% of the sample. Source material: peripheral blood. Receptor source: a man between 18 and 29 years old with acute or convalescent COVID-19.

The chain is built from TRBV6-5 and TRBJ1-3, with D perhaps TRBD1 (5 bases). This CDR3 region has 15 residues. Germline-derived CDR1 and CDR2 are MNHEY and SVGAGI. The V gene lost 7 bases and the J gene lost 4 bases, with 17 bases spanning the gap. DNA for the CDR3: TGTGCCAGCACCTTGGGCGGGGCGACCGGAAACACCATATATTTT. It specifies CASTLGGATGNTIYF.

CDR3 DNA: TGTGCCAGCAGTTTTCTTCAGGGGCTGGACACTGAAGCTTTCTTT. Translated, it gives CASSFLQGLDTEAFF. The rearrangement uses TRBV27 and TRBJ1-1; tentative D call: TRBD1 (6 bases). The CDR3 spans 15 residues. V was clipped by 3 bases and J by 3 bases, with 14 bases between them. The germline gives CDR1 MNHEY, CDR2 SMNVEV (reference sequence).

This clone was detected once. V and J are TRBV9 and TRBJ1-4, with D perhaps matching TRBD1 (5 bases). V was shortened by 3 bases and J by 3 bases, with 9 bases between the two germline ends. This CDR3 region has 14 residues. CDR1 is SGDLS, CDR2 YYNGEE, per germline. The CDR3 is CASSADTPNEKLFF. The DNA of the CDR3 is TGTGCCAGCAGCGCGGACACACCTAATGAAAAACTGTTTTTT.

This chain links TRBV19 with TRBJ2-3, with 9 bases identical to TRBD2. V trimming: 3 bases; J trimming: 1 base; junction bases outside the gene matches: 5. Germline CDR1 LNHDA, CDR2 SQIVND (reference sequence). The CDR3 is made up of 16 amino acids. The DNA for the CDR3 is TGTGCCAGTAGTATTCAGCGACTAGCGGGCACAGATACGCAGTATTTT. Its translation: CASSIQRLAGTDTQYF.

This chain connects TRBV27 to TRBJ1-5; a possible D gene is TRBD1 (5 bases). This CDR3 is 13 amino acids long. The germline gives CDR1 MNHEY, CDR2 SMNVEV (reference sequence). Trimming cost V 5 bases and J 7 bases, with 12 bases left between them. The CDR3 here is CASSAQGLQPQHF. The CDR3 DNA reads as TGTGCCAGCAGTGCCCAGGGTTTGCAGCCCCAGCATTTT.